The 25 T cell receptor beta chains given below trace back to one sample, sequenced in a study of beta chain features in type 1 diabetes. Study-level results: Moderate yet significant TCRB CDR3 shortening was seen in Type 1 diabetes patients in all four CD4+ subsets.

Sequenced material consisted of expressed TCRB transcripts (all of the isolated RNA was reverse transcribed). Libraries were prepared by immunoSEQ multiplex PCR; TCRdb keeps only in-frame clonotypes and omits some of them. This table has some 52,000 clones, over 40% appearing once. Which antigens these TCRs recognize remains unknown. The sample consisted of Tregs from blood. These receptors all stem from a man aged 25 to 40 with type 1 diabetes.

This chain uses TRBV5-1 with TRBJ2-1, with 7 bases identical to TRBD1. J was trimmed by 9 bases and V by 5 bases; bases with no gene match: 8. CDR1 and CDR2 from the germline V gene are SGHRS and YFSETQ. This CDR3 is 13 amino acids long. CDR3 protein: CASRPGTDGEQFF. The DNA of the CDR3 is TGCGCCAGCAGACCGGGGACAGACGGTGAGCAGTTCTTC.

The CDR3 DNA reads TGTGCCAGCAGTGAAGTCCCGGCGTGGGCGGGATCCTACAATGAGCAGTTCTTC. Protein product: CASSEVPAWAGSYNEQFF. The V and J genes are TRBV6-1 and TRBJ2-1; possibly TRBD2 for D (6 bases). V lost 1 base and J 1 base, leaving 17 bases between the germline ends. This CDR3 spans 18 amino acids. Per germline, CDR1 MNHNS and CDR2 SASEGT.

CDR3 DNA sequence: TGCGCCAGCAGCTTGGTTAGCAATTCACCCCTCCACTTT. This encodes CASSLVSNSPLHF. This chain links TRBV5-1 with TRBJ1-6; D gene uncertain. Trimming stripped 0 bases from V and 7 bases from J, with 5 bases between. The CDR3 is 13 amino acids. Looked up from germline, CDR1 is SGHRS and CDR2 is YFSETQ.

The chain carries TRBV28 and TRBJ2-7; 8 nucleotides line up with TRBD1. The J segment lost 3 bases and the V segment lost 6 bases, leaving 7 bases of the junction unmatched. Per germline, CDR1 MDHEN and CDR2 SYDVKM. The CDR3 loop spans 14 amino acids. CDR3 in DNA: TGTGCCAGCAGGAAAACAGGGGGAAGCTACGAGCAGTACTTC. Translation gives CASRKTGGSYEQYF.

The sample holds a few counts of this clone. J is TRBJ2-2 and V is TRBV23-1, with 12 nucleotides matching TRBD1. TRBV23-1 is treated as an ORF (open reading frame) with a function not yet certain. Trimming cost V 10 bases and J 4 bases; bases outside gene matches: 10. The CDR3 has 16 amino acids. This chain's CDR3 is CATNPGQGACTGELFF. The DNA for the CDR3 is TGCGCCACAAACCCGGGACAGGGGGCTTGCACCGGGGAGCTGTTTTTT.

The chain employs TRBV29-1 and TRBJ2-1; 8 bases are a match to TRBD2. The germline V gene has CDR1 SQVTM and CDR2 ANQGSEA. CDR3 size: 15 residues. Trimming removed 2 bases from V and 6 bases from J; junction bases left unmatched: 9. This CDR3 is CSVETSGGRSNEQFF. CDR3 sequence (DNA): TGCAGCGTTGAAACTTCGGGAGGGCGGTCCAATGAGCAGTTCTTC.

This clone was counted a few times. The chain employs TRBV10-3 and TRBJ2-1; 11 bases line up with TRBD2. The CDR3 has 15 amino acids. CDR1 and CDR2 (germline): ENHRY, SYGVKD. The J segment lost 5 bases and the V segment lost 4 bases, leaving 4 bases of the junction unmatched. CDR3 nucleotide sequence: TGTGCCATCAGTGTCGGGACTAGCGGAAACAATGAGCAGTTCTTC. Its translation: CAISVGTSGNNEQFF.

V gene TRBV2 combines with J gene TRBJ2-3, with 7 bases identical to TRBD1. Germline CDR1 SNHLY, CDR2 FYNNEI. This CDR3 is 16 amino acids long. The junction had 15 bases not matched to a gene; V was cut back by 11 bases and J by 1 base. CDR3 coding DNA: TGTGCCCTTAAAGGGGGCCGGGGACACCGCACAGATACGCAGTATTTT. Amino acids: CALKGGRGHRTDTQYF.

In its sample, this clone was seen a few times. The genes are TRBV7-9 and TRBJ2-2; 7 nucleotides line up with TRBD1. This CDR3 has 14 residues. Germline assignment: CDR1 SEHNR and CDR2 FQNEAQ (reference sequence). V lost 6 bases, J lost 2 bases, and 3 bases stayed unmatched. The CDR3 reads CASRGDSNTGELFF. The CDR3 nucleotides read TGTGCCAGCAGAGGGGACAGTAACACCGGGGAGCTGTTTTTT.

This clone showed up just a few times. J is TRBJ2-5 and V is TRBV5-1; 8 nucleotides align to TRBD2. Per the germline V gene, CDR1 is SGHRS and CDR2 is YFSETQ. CDR3 length equals 15 residues. Unmatched junction bases numbered 4, after V lost 1 base and J lost 2 bases. CDR3 bases: TGCGCCAGCAGCTTGAATCCGGGAGGGCAAGAGACCCAGTACTTC. Translation: CASSLNPGGQETQYF.

The chain uses TRBV7-8 and TRBJ2-2, with unresolved D. The germline V and J ends were trimmed by 2 bases and 3 bases, with 7 bases remaining between them. The germline gives CDR1 SGHVS, CDR2 FQNEAQ. The CDR3 totals 14 residues. CDR3 DNA sequence: TGTGCCAGCAGCTTACAGTCCTACACCGGGGAGCTGTTTTTT. Protein: CASSLQSYTGELFF.

About this clone itself: Other DNA sequences in this specimen translate into the identical CDR3. The chain joins TRBV5-4 to TRBJ1-2, with a weak D call TRBD1 (5 bases). CDR3 length: 14 residues. Trimming took 0 bases from V and 3 from J, leaving 9 bases between them. CDR1 is SGHNT and CDR2 is YYREEE in the germline V gene (reference sequence). The CDR3 protein is CASSLVGRDYGYTF. The CDR3 nucleotides are TGTGCCAGCAGCTTGGTAGGCAGGGACTATGGCTACACCTTC.

This clone showed up just a few times. The chain is built from TRBV7-2 and TRBJ2-4; D call uncertain. This CDR3 has 14 residues. Germline CDR1 SGHTA, CDR2 FQGNSA. V lost 1 base, J lost 6 bases, and 10 bases lay in between. The CDR3 DNA reads as TGTGCCAGCAGCTTAGATTACGGTGGAAACATTCAGTACTTC. Translation gives CASSLDYGGNIQYF.

This clone was counted only a few times. The gene calls are TRBV28 and TRBJ1-3, with D unclear. V was trimmed by 2 bases and J by 4 bases, leaving 9 bases between them. Germline CDR1 is MDHEN and CDR2 is SYDVKM. This CDR3 is 14 amino acids long. CDR3 amino acids: CASSLRGYGNTIYF. Here the CDR3 DNA reads TGTGCCAGCAGTTTAAGAGGTTACGGAAACACCATATATTTT. Full variable domain (rest looked up from reference TRBV28 and TRBJ1-3): DVKVTQSSRYLVKRTGEKVFLECVQDMDHENMFWYRQDPGLGLRLIYFSYDVKMKEKGDIPEGYSVSREKKERFSLILESASTNQTSMYLCASSLRGYGNTIYFGEGSWLTVV.

The chain has TRBV19 and TRBJ1-5; D gene uncertain. Germline loops: CDR1 LNHDA, CDR2 SQIVND (reference sequence). Trimming pared 5 bases from V and 2 bases from J, leaving 10 bases between. The CDR3 length is 14 residues. CDR3 amino acids: CASSVTGGNQPQHF. DNA for the CDR3: TGTGCCAGTAGTGTGACGGGAGGCAATCAGCCCCAGCATTTT.

This clone was seen more than once but under ten times. The rearrangement joins TRBV6-5 to TRBJ2-7; 10 bases are a match to TRBD2. This CDR3 has 15 residues. CDR1 MNHEY and CDR2 SVGAGI come from the germline V gene. V lost 6 bases to trimming and J lost 6 bases; unmatched junction nucleotides: 11. DNA for the CDR3: TGTGCCAGCAGGGGTGGAAGCGGGAGGGCGGGCGAGCAGTACTTC. It yields the protein CASRGGSGRAGEQYF.

This clone was found a few times. The chain is built from TRBV19 and TRBJ2-2; a possible D gene is TRBD2 (5 bases). The CDR3 is 15 amino acids. Germline lookup yields CDR1 LNHDA and CDR2 SQIVND (reference sequence). The ends were cut back, 6 bases at V and 4 bases at J, with 15 bases in the middle. CDR3 sequence: CASRGRSGATGELFF. CDR3 DNA sequence: TGTGCCAGTAGGGGTCGGAGCGGAGCCACCGGGGAGCTGTTTTTT.

This clone has a handful of counts. V gene TRBV4-1 combines with J gene TRBJ2-1; D is possibly TRBD2 (6 bases). V gave up 1 base and J gave up 5 bases, with 9 bases separating them. The CDR3 spans 14 residues. The germline V gene has CDR1 MGHRA and CDR2 YSYEKL. CDR3 amino acids: CASSQGLANNEQFF. The CDR3 bases are TGCGCCAGCAGCCAAGGGCTAGCGAACAATGAGCAGTTCTTC.

V gene TRBV28 combines with J gene TRBJ2-7, with TRBD2 matching 14 bases. Trimming took 7 bases from V and 0 from J; bases not matched to a gene: 11. Germline V gives CDR1 MDHEN, CDR2 SYDVKM. The CDR3 loop spans 18 amino acids. CDR3 residues: CASTGAPGTSGSSYEQYF. The CDR3 DNA is TGTGCCAGCACCGGAGCCCCCGGGACTAGCGGGAGCTCCTACGAGCAGTACTTC.

This clone appeared a few times. Other DNA variants within this sample encode the same CDR3. V is TRBV5-1 and J is TRBJ2-6; 9 bases are a match to TRBD1. Germline V gives CDR1 SGHRS, CDR2 YFSETQ. The CDR3 has 17 amino acids. V was pared by 6 bases and J by 1 base, with 8 bases of the junction left unmatched. CDR3 nucleotide sequence: TGCGCCAGCACCGGGACAGGGAGAATTTCTGGGGCCAACGTCCTGACTTTC. This codes for CASTGTGRISGANVLTF.

The J gene is TRBJ1-5, the V gene TRBV29-1, with unresolved D. Germline V gives CDR1 SQVTM, CDR2 ANQGSEA. This CDR3 spans 14 amino acids. V shed 4 bases and J shed 2 bases, with 12 bases lying between them. The CDR3 here is CSVGEGTGNQPQHF. CDR3 nucleotides: TGCAGCGTTGGGGAGGGAACGGGCAATCAGCCCCAGCATTTT. The full variable domain, with the rest looked up from reference TRBV29-1 and TRBJ1-5, is SAVISQKPSRDICQRGTSLTIQCQVDSQVTMMFWYRQQPGQSLTLIATANQGSEATYESGFVIDKFPISRPNLTFSTLTVSNMSPEDSSIYLCSVGEGTGNQPQHFGDGTRLSIL.

The V and J genes are TRBV30 and TRBJ2-1; 7 bases are a match to TRBD1. V trimming: 1 base; J trimming: 3 bases; junction bases outside the gene matches: 0. Per the germline V gene, CDR1 is GTSNPN and CDR2 is SVGIG (reference sequence). The CDR3 contains 13 residues. CDR3 region: CAWSGTGYNEQFF. Here the CDR3 DNA reads TGTGCCTGGAGTGGGACAGGCTACAATGAGCAGTTCTTC.

This clone was counted a few times. The chain employs TRBV28 and TRBJ1-2; D unresolved. V lost 3 bases, J lost 7 bases, and 12 bases lay in between. CDR1 and CDR2 (germline): MDHEN, SYDVKM. The CDR3 is made up of 13 amino acids. This CDR3 is CASSLGSTSGYTF. DNA for the CDR3: TGTGCCAGCAGTTTGGGATCTACTAGTGGCTACACCTTC.

The V and J genes are TRBV4-2 and TRBJ2-3, with TRBD2 identical over 8 bases. Trimming removed 0 bases from V and 4 bases from J; junction bases left unmatched: 6. The CDR3 has 16 amino acids. Germline loops: CDR1 LGHNA, CDR2 YNFKEQ. CDR3 in DNA: TGTGCCAGCAGCCAAGATGGAACTAGCGGCTCAGATACGCAGTATTTT. Translated: CASSQDGTSGSDTQYF.

This clone was detected only a few times. V usage is TRBV2 and J usage is TRBJ1-5; the D is unclear. The CDR3 is 14 amino acids. The ends were cut back, 6 bases at V and 3 bases at J, with 12 bases in the middle. Germline-derived CDR1 and CDR2 are SNHLY and FYNNEI. This CDR3 is CASSADGLNQPQHF. CDR3 nucleotides: TGTGCCAGCAGCGCCGACGGACTCAATCAGCCCCAGCATTTT.